The clone carrying this T cell receptor (beta chain) appeared a few times. The target antigen is unknown. The data belong to a study of CD8+ T cells in alopecia areata. Study in general: Treated patients swallowed 5 to 10 mg of oral tofacitinib twice daily.

The V end lost 0 bases, the J end lost 6 bases, and 9 bases lay between the germline ends. In germline, CDR1 is GTSNPN, CDR2 SVGIG (reference sequence). CDR3 size: 12 residues. Treatment reported: oral pan-JAK inhibitor, 5-10 mg twice daily. General study findings and limits: Sequenced scalp T cells also include alphabeta T cells resident in normal skin. Because one nonresponder was included, the link of baseline CD8+ expansion to response is considered uncertain.

Extracted RNA was reverse transcribed into cDNA, the sequencing template. TCRdb's copy holds only in-frame clones and misses some; the assay was immunoSEQ multiplex PCR. The table records 150,000 or so clones, about two thirds of them present only once. Here the sequenced sample was CD4+ T cells sorted from blood, taken at week 4, from a patient treated with tofacitinib. The rearrangement uses TRBV30 and TRBJ2-7; no clear D gene. This TCR came from a human donor with alopecia areata. Written as DNA, the CDR3 is TGTGCCTGGAGTGTCTACGGATCCGAGCAGTACTTC. This codes for CAWSVYGSEQYF.